This TCR beta chain was sequenced for a study of shared clonotypes between healthy human individuals. Repertoires were generated with immunoSEQ multiplex PCR, while TCRdb's copy carries only in-frame clones and drops some. The top ten hold more than 0.1% of the sample, which has some 2,100,000 clones, approximately 96% seen once. V gave up 10 bases and J gave up 5 bases; unmatched junction bases: 8. The CDR3 has 14 residues. The germline V gene encodes CDR1 MNHEY and CDR2 SMNVEV (reference sequence). The material sequenced was naive CD4+ T cells sorted from blood. Stated subset: CD45RA+ positively selected. V usage is TRBV27 and J usage is TRBJ2-2; 9 nucleotides align to TRBD2. This sequence was found in a man younger than 30 in good health. The CDR3 protein is CAKVIAGVTGELFF. The DNA for the CDR3 is TGTGCCAAAGTTATAGCGGGAGTGACCGGGGAGCTGTTTTTT.